The clone carrying this T cell receptor (beta chain) was detected a few times. These data originate in a study of blood T cells in healthy people across ages. The CDR3 totals 16 residues. The V and J ends lost 6 bases and 6 bases, in that order; junction bases with no gene match: 13. Primed by a sample-barcoded 5' primer and a J-beta primer mix, a second PCR proceeded for about 6 to 11 cycles. TCRdb reanalysed the 5' RACE reads using MiXCR and keeps one entry per CDR3 protein. The data show 920,000 or so distinct CDR3 sequences, more than 40% seen once. The sequence was collected from a woman aged 55-69 years in good health. The chain is built from TRBV12-3 or TRBV12-4 and TRBJ2-5; 10 nucleotides align to TRBD2. The sequenced sample consisted of blood. CDR3 sequence: CASSPGSAGGSKTQYF. The DNA of the CDR3 is TGTGCCAGCAGCCCCGGGTCAGCGGGAGGGTCAAAGACCCAGTACTTC.